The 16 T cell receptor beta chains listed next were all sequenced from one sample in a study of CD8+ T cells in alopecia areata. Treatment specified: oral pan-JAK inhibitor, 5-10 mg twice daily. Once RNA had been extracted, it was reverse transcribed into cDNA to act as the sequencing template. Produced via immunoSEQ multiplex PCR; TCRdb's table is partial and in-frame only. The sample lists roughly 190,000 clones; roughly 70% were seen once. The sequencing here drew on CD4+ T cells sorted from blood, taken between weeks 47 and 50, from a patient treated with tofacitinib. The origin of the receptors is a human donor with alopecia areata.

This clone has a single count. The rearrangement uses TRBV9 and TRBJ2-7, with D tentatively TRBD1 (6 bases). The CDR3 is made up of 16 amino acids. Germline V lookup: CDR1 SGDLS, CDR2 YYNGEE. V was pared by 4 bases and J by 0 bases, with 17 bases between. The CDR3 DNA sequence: TGTGCCAGCAGCCTCACAGGGACCAAAAGCTCCTACGAGCAGTACTTC. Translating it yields CASSLTGTKSSYEQYF.

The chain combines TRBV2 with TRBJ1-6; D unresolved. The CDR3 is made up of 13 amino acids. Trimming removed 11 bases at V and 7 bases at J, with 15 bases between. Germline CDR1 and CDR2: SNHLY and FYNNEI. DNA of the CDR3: TGTGCCGGCCAAGGGCTCGGGAATTCACCCCTCCACTTT. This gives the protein CAGQGLGNSPLHF.

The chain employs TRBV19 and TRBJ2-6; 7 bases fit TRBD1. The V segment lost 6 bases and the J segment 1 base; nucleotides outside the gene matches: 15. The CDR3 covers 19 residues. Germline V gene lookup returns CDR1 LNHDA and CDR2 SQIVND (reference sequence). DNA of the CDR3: TGTGCCAGTAGCCCCGTCCCGGGACAGCAAACGTCTGGGGCCAACGTCCTGACTTTC. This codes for CASSPVPGQQTSGANVLTF.

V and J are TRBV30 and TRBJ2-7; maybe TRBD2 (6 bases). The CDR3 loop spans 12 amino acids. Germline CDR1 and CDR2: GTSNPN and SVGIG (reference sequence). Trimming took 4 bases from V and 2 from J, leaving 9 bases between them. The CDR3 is CAWKGGTYEQYF. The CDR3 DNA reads TGTGCCTGGAAAGGAGGGACCTACGAGCAGTACTTC.

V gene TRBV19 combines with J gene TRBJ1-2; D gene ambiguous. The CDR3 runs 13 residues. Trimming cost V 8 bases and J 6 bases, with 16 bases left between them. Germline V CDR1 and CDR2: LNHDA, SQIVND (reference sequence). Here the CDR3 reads CASSSGGRHGYTF. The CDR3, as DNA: TGTGCCAGTTCGTCCGGAGGGCGCCATGGCTACACCTTC. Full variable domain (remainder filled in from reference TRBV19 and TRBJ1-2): DGGITQSPKYLFRKEGQNVTLSCEQNLNHDAMYWYRQDPGQGLRLIYYSQIVNDFQKGDIAEGYSVSREKKESFPLTVTSAQKNPTAFYLCASSSGGRHGYTFGSGTRLTVV.

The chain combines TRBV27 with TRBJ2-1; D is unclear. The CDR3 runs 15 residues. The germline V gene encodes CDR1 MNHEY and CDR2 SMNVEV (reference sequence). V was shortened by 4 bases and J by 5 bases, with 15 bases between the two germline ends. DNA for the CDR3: TGTGCCAGCAGTTCACAACCTTTGGGTCACAATGAGCAGTTCTTC. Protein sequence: CASSSQPLGHNEQFF.

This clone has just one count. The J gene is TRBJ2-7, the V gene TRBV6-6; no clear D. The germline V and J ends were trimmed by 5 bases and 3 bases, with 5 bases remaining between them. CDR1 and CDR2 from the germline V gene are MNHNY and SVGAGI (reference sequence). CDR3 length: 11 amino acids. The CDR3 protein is CASSNIYEQYF. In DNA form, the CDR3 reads TGTGCCAGCAGTAACATCTACGAGCAGTACTTC.

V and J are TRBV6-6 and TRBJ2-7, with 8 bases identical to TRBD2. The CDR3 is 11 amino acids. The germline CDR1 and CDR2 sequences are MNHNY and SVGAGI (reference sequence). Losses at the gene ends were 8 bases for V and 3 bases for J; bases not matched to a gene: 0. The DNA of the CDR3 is TGTGCCAGCGCGGGGGGCTACGAGCAGTACTTC. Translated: CASAGGYEQYF.

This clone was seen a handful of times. The CDR3: CASRGQALTGELFF. DNA of the CDR3: TGTGCCAGCAGGGGACAGGCCCTTACCGGGGAGCTGTTTTTT. The chain carries TRBV14 and TRBJ2-2, with 8 bases matching TRBD1. Germline CDR1 SGHDN, CDR2 FVKESK. V shed 6 bases and J 5 bases; nucleotides not matched to a gene: 5. The CDR3 runs to 14 residues.

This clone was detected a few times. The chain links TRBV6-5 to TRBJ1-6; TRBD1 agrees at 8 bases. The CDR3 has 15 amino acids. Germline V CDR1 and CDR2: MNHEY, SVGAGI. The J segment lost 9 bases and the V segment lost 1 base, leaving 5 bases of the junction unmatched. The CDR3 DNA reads TGTGCCAGCAGTTACTTCGAGACAGGGGCTTCACCCCTCCACTTT. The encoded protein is CASSYFETGASPLHF.

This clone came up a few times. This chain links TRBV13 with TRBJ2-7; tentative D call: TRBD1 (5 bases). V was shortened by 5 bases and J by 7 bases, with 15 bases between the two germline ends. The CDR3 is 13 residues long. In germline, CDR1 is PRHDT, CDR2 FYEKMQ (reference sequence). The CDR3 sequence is CASSPLGLREQYF. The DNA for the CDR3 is TGTGCCAGCAGCCCCCTGGGGCTTAGGGAGCAGTACTTC.

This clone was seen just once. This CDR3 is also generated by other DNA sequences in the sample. CDR3 bases: TGTGCCTGGAGCGGGCAGGGGAATCAGCCCCAGCATTTT. Its translation is CAWSGQGNQPQHF. The genes are TRBV30 and TRBJ1-5; a weak D match, TRBD1 (6 bases). V shed 3 bases and J shed 4 bases, with 10 bases lying between them. CDR1 and CDR2 (germline): GTSNPN, SVGIG (reference sequence). CDR3 size: 13 residues. Drawing the rest from reference TRBV30 and TRBJ1-5, the complete variable domain is SQTIHQWPATLVQPVGSPLSLECTVEGTSNPNLYWYRQAAGRGLQLLFYSVGIGQISSEVPQNLSASRPQDRQFILSSKKLLLSDSGFYLCAWSGQGNQPQHFGDGTRLSIL.

The CDR3 loop reads CASSETAMSTDTQYF. DNA of the CDR3: TGTGCCAGCAGTGAGACCGCGATGAGCACAGATACGCAGTATTTT. This sequence joins TRBV2 and TRBJ2-3; D is unresolved. Germline-derived CDR1 and CDR2 are SNHLY and FYNNEI. The CDR3 has 15 amino acids. V was shortened by 3 bases and J by 0 bases, with 10 bases between the two germline ends.

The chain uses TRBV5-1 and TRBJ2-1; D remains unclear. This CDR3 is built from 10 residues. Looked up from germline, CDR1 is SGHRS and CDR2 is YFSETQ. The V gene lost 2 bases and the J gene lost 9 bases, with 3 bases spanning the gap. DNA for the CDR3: TGCGCCAGCAGCTTCGGTGAGCAGTTCTTC. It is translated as CASSFGEQFF.

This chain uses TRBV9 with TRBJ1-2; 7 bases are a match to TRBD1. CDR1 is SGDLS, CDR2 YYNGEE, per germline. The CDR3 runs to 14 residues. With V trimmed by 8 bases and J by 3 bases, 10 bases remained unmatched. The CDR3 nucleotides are TGTGCCAGTACCCCTACGGACAGGTACTATGGCTACACCTTC. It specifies CASTPTDRYYGYTF.

CDR3 region: CSVGSRGTGNTEAFF. The CDR3 nucleotides read TGCAGCGTTGGGTCTCGCGGGACGGGAAACACTGAAGCTTTCTTT. The chain is built from TRBV29-1 and TRBJ1-1; D is perhaps TRBD1 (5 bases). V lost 4 bases, J lost 2 bases, and 17 bases lay in between. Germline V gene data show CDR1 as SQVTM and CDR2 as ANQGSEA. The CDR3 length is 15 residues.